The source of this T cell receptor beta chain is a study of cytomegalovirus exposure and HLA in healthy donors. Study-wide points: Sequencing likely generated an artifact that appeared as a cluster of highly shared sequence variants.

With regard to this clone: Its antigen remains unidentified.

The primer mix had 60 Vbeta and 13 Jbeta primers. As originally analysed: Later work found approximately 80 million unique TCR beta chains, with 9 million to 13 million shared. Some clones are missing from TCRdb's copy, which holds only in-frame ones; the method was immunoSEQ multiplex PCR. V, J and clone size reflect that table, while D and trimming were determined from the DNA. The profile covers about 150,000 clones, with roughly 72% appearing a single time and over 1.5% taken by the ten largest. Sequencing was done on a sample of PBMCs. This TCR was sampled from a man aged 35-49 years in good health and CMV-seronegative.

CDR3 region: CASSLTGWNLSEKLFF. The CDR3 DNA reads TGTGCCAGCAGCTTGACAGGGTGGAACCTGAGTGAAAAACTGTTTTTT. This chain connects TRBV5-8 to TRBJ1-4; maybe TRBD1 (6 bases). CDR1 is SGHTS and CDR2 is YDEGEE in the germline V gene. V was cut by 1 base and J by 7 bases, with 17 bases left in between. CDR3 size: 16 residues.